This paragraph covers one T cell receptor beta chain sequence. Its cognate antigen is unknown. The V and J ends lost 6 bases and 4 bases, in that order; junction bases with no gene match: 12. The CDR3 extends over 16 amino acids. In germline, CDR1 is LGHNT, CDR2 FRNRAP. Profiled with immunoSEQ multiplex PCR; TCRdb holds only in-frame clones, not every one. The data contain tens of thousands of clones, around 80% of them singletons. The TCR-sequenced patients were three responders to pembrolizumab. The source of the sample is a study of PD-1 blockade in mismatch repair-deficient tumors. Overall study context: Enrolled about 2013-2017, patients had progressing, pretreated mismatch repair-deficient cancers of about a dozen types. Overall study findings and caveats: Rapid post-treatment expansion, then contraction, generally preceding radiologic response, marked tumor-resident clones.

Sample: peripheral blood, taken 44 weeks after starting pembrolizumab. V and J are TRBV12-5 and TRBJ2-3; 8 nucleotides agree with TRBD2. The receptor's source is an adult with mismatch repair-deficient cancer. The CDR3 loop is CASGRPGTRGADTQYF. The CDR3 DNA reads TGTGCTAGTGGCCGCCCAGGGACTAGAGGTGCAGATACGCAGTATTTT.